This TCR beta chain was identified in a study of T cells in Graves' hyperthyroidism and ophthalmopathy. This clonotype appeared a few times. There are 17 residues in the CDR3. V was clipped by 0 bases and J by 2 bases; unmatched bases: 5. CDR1 is SGDLS and CDR2 is YYNGEE in the germline V gene. Orbital computed tomography, thyroid ultrasound, serum thyroxine and TRAb, and clinical symptoms together informed the diagnoses. Out of less than 12 ml of fresh peripheral blood came the PBMCs. RNA transcripts were the template for amplifying TCR beta CDR3 regions. Researchers ran a first-round RT-PCR on the TCR CDR3 using the HTBI primer set. TCRdb redid the calling of the multiplex PCR reads with MiXCR, one entry per CDR3 protein. The data contain approximately 530,000 distinct CDR3 sequences, over 15% of them singletons.

This chain links TRBV9 with TRBJ2-5; 12 nucleotides line up with TRBD2. Sequenced input: blood. This clonotype was obtained from a woman aged 18 to 35 with Graves' hyperthyroidism. CDR3 loop: CASSVGLAGGQQETQYF. In DNA, the CDR3 is TGTGCCAGCAGCGTAGGGCTAGCGGGGGGGCAGCAAGAGACCCAGTACTTC.